A single sample gave rise to the 30 T cell receptor beta chains below, sequenced in a study of blood T cell repertoires in COVID-19. Produced via immunoSEQ multiplex PCR; TCRdb's table is partial and in-frame only. The table shows hundreds of thousands of clones, with approximately 82% occurring only once. The specimen was peripheral blood. These receptors were obtained from a man older than 75 with acute or convalescent COVID-19.

Only one count was recorded for this clone. The chain has TRBV5-1 and TRBJ2-2; a possible D gene is TRBD2 (5 bases). The CDR3 consists of 13 residues. Per germline, CDR1 SGHRS and CDR2 YFSETQ. V lost 3 bases to trimming and J lost 7 bases, with 10 bases between them. CDR3 sequence (DNA): TGCGCCAGCAGCTCCTCGGGGAGCGGGGAGCTGTTTTTT. This sequence encodes CASSSSGSGELFF.

Here the CDR3 reads CASSDHGSYNEQFF. For the CDR3, the DNA is TGTGCCAGCAGCGATCACGGGTCCTACAATGAGCAGTTCTTC. The rearrangement joins TRBV7-2 to TRBJ2-1; no firm D call. The V gene's germline CDR1 is SGHTA and CDR2 FQGNSA. V was pared by 5 bases and J by 1 base, with 9 bases between. The CDR3 runs to 14 residues.

In this sample, this clone turned up once. The rearrangement links TRBV5-5 to TRBJ2-1; TRBD2 agrees at 9 bases. After removal of 4 bases from V and 4 bases from J, the junction contained 6 bases not matched to a gene. The length of the CDR3 is 15 residues. Germline values: CDR1 SGHKS, CDR2 YYEKEE (reference sequence). DNA for the CDR3: TGTGCCAGCAGCCTTAGCGGGAGTCTGTACAATGAGCAGTTCTTC. This translates into CASSLSGSLYNEQFF.

This sequence joins TRBV5-1 and TRBJ1-4; D perhaps matches TRBD1 (5 bases). Per germline, CDR1 SGHRS and CDR2 YFSETQ. V was trimmed by 5 bases and J by 4 bases, leaving 15 bases between them. The CDR3 runs to 15 residues. DNA of the CDR3: TGCGCCAGCAGGACTCAGACAGCGGGTAATGAAAAACTGTTTTTT. Residues: CASRTQTAGNEKLFF.

The chain carries TRBV11-1 and TRBJ2-5; 9 nucleotides match TRBD2. Germline V gene data show CDR1 as SGHAT and CDR2 as FQDESV (reference sequence). The length of the CDR3 is 15 residues. The V segment lost 8 bases and the J segment 2 bases; nucleotides outside the gene matches: 9. CDR3 region: CASGRLAVKQETQYF. The CDR3 DNA reads as TGTGCCAGCGGCAGACTAGCGGTGAAACAAGAGACCCAGTACTTC.

V gene TRBV19 combines with J gene TRBJ1-1; no reliable D call. Trimming took off 4 bases at V and 1 base at J, with 7 bases between the two ends. The CDR3 extends over 13 amino acids. CDR1 LNHDA and CDR2 SQIVND come from the germline V gene (reference sequence). For the CDR3, the DNA is TGTGCCAGTAGTACGGTTCGGAACACTGAAGCTTTCTTT. Amino acid sequence: CASSTVRNTEAFF.

The CDR3 reads CASKDRVNTEAFF. The CDR3 nucleotides read TGTGCCAGTAAGGACAGGGTGAACACTGAAGCTTTCTTT. The chain has TRBV6-5 and TRBJ1-1; 8 bases are shared with TRBD1. This CDR3 is built from 13 residues. The germline V gene encodes CDR1 MNHEY and CDR2 SVGAGI. J was trimmed by 0 bases and V by 9 bases; bases with no gene match: 3.

The chain employs TRBV9 and TRBJ2-2, with TRBD2 as a possible D gene (5 bases). V was cut by 0 bases and J by 7 bases, with 13 bases left in between. Germline CDR1 SGDLS, CDR2 YYNGEE. The CDR3 sequence is 15 residues long. CDR3 protein: CASSVVLDTHGELFF. CDR3 DNA sequence: TGTGCCAGCAGCGTAGTACTAGACACTCACGGGGAGCTGTTTTTT.

The chain carries TRBV7-9 and TRBJ2-3, with 7 bases identical to TRBD2. V lost 3 bases and J lost 1; bases outside the gene matches: 1. This CDR3 has 14 residues. The germline V gene has CDR1 SEHNR and CDR2 FQNEAQ (reference sequence). CDR3 loop: CASSLGRGTDTQYF. The CDR3 nucleotides read TGTGCCAGCAGCTTGGGGAGGGGCACAGATACGCAGTATTTT.

The chain combines TRBV5-1 with TRBJ1-6; weak D call: TRBD1 (5 bases). Between the trimmed V and J ends, which lost 5 bases and 8 bases, there was a span of 11 bases. The CDR3 extends over 13 amino acids. CDR1 and CDR2 from the germline V gene are SGHRS and YFSETQ. The CDR3 region is CASRDIGDSPLHF. The CDR3 DNA reads TGCGCCAGCAGAGACATAGGGGATTCACCCCTCCACTTT.

The rearrangement links TRBV21-1 to TRBJ2-3; TRBD1, the table's D call, was not compared with the DNA. TRBV21-1 is a known pseudogene. The CDR3 covers 16 residues. Here the CDR3 DNA reads TGTGCCAGCAGCAAAGGTCGAGGGGGCGCATTAGATACGCAGTATTTT. Translation: CASSKGRGGALDTQYF.

Only one count was recorded for this clone. V and J are TRBV7-8 and TRBJ2-1, with D perhaps matching TRBD1 (5 bases). Germline lookup yields CDR1 SGHVS and CDR2 FQNEAQ. This CDR3 comprises 15 residues. Trimming took off 0 bases at V and 4 bases at J, with 10 bases between the two ends. The CDR3 sequence: CASSLAWTTYNEQFF. CDR3 nucleotides: TGTGCCAGCAGCTTAGCCTGGACAACATACAATGAGCAGTTCTTC.

This chain uses TRBV15 with TRBJ1-1, with a tentative D call TRBD1 (6 bases). The CDR3 loop spans 14 amino acids. V was shortened by 6 bases and J by 2 bases, with 13 bases between the two germline ends. In germline, CDR1 is LNHNV, CDR2 YYDKDF (reference sequence). This CDR3 reads CATRKAGVNTEAFF. In DNA form, the CDR3 reads TGTGCCACCAGAAAGGCAGGGGTCAACACTGAAGCTTTCTTT.

CDR3 protein: CASRLGTSAYTQYF. In DNA, the CDR3 is TGCGCCAGCAGACTTGGGACTAGCGCATATACGCAGTATTTT. V and J are TRBV5-1 and TRBJ2-3; TRBD2 matches 10 bases. J lost 7 bases, V lost 5 bases, and 7 bases had no gene match. The CDR3 consists of 14 residues. The V gene's germline CDR1 is SGHRS and CDR2 YFSETQ.

This chain joins TRBV10-3 and TRBJ1-4; D uncertain. The CDR3 covers 15 residues. Trimming removed 0 bases at V and 8 bases at J, with 13 bases between. CDR1 and CDR2 from the germline V gene are ENHRY and SYGVKD. CDR3 region: CAISESWGAGEKLFF. The CDR3 DNA reads TGTGCCATCAGTGAGTCCTGGGGAGCTGGAGAAAAACTGTTTTTT.

This clone was observed a handful of times. This chain joins TRBV7-6 and TRBJ2-2; D gene unclear. CDR1 is SGHVS and CDR2 is FNYEAQ in the germline V gene. Between the trimmed V and J ends, which lost 3 bases and 7 bases, there was a span of 9 bases. This CDR3 is 13 amino acids long. CDR3 region: CASSFGPSGELFF. CDR3 in DNA: TGTGCCAGCAGCTTCGGTCCGAGCGGGGAGCTGTTTTTT.

This chain joins TRBV3-1 (or the pseudogene TRBV3-2) and TRBJ1-1; D ambiguous. CDR1 is LGHDT, CDR2 YNNKEL, per germline (reference sequence). V was trimmed by 5 bases and J by 0 bases, leaving 10 bases between them. The CDR3 spans 14 residues. This chain's CDR3 is CASSSREMNTEAFF. CDR3 bases: TGTGCCAGCAGCTCACGGGAGATGAACACTGAAGCTTTCTTT.

The rearrangement uses TRBV10-3 and TRBJ1-5; no reliable D call. Germline V gene sequence: CDR1 ENHRY, CDR2 SYGVKD. V was clipped by 3 bases and J by 6 bases, with 6 bases between them. The CDR3 loop spans 12 amino acids. Here the CDR3 reads CAISDGAQPQHF. For the CDR3, the DNA is TGTGCCATCAGTGACGGAGCTCAGCCCCAGCATTTT.

In DNA, the CDR3 is TGTGCCAGTAGTGGTTTGGGGGGTGCACTGACAGATACGCAGTATTTT. Amino acid sequence: CASSGLGGALTDTQYF. The chain uses TRBV19 and TRBJ2-3; D might be TRBD2 (6 bases). Trimming took 5 bases from V and 3 from J, leaving 18 bases between them. This CDR3 comprises 16 residues. Germline loops: CDR1 LNHDA, CDR2 SQIVND (reference sequence).

V gene TRBV2 combines with J gene TRBJ2-6, with D tentatively TRBD2 (5 bases). The CDR3 is 16 amino acids. Germline loops: CDR1 SNHLY, CDR2 FYNNEI. V was shortened by 6 bases and J by 4 bases, with 16 bases between the two germline ends. DNA for the CDR3: TGTGCCAGCAGCCCCGCGGGTGGGATCGGGGCCAACGTCCTGACTTTC. This sequence encodes CASSPAGGIGANVLTF.

The chain has TRBV6-1 and TRBJ2-1, with 9 bases that match TRBD2. Germline-derived CDR1 and CDR2 are MNHNS and SASEGT. The CDR3 has 17 amino acids. Trimming cost V 4 bases and J 3 bases; bases outside gene matches: 10. DNA of the CDR3: TGTGCCAGCAGTGGAACCCTAGCGGGAAGAAACTACAATGAGCAGTTCTTC. This gives the protein CASSGTLAGRNYNEQFF.

The chain couples TRBV28 to TRBJ1-4; weak D call: TRBD1 (5 bases). The length of the CDR3 is 17 residues. Germline V gene sequence: CDR1 MDHEN, CDR2 SYDVKM. V was pared by 3 bases and J by 3 bases, with 17 bases between. CDR3 sequence: CASSLGEGREPNEKLFF. The CDR3 DNA reads as TGTGCCAGCAGTTTGGGGGAGGGCCGGGAGCCTAATGAAAAACTGTTTTTT.

The sample holds one count of this clone. The chain employs TRBV5-6 and TRBJ2-5; 10 positions agree with TRBD2. The CDR3 loop spans 15 amino acids. Per germline, CDR1 SGHDT and CDR2 YYEEEE. V was pared by 2 bases and J by 3 bases, with 4 bases of the junction left unmatched. CDR3 sequence reads: CASSFQRGGKETQYF. CDR3 DNA sequence: TGTGCCAGCAGCTTTCAGCGGGGGGGAAAAGAGACCCAGTACTTC.

This chain connects TRBV6-1 to TRBJ2-4; TRBD1 aligns across 9 bases. The CDR3 loop spans 18 amino acids. Germline loops: CDR1 MNHNS, CDR2 SASEGT. Germline trimming cut 4 bases from V and 0 bases from J; bases unmatched to any gene: 10. The chain's CDR3 is CASSGGSGQGKAKNIQYF. Written as DNA, the CDR3 is TGTGCCAGCAGTGGAGGGTCGGGACAGGGTAAAGCCAAAAACATTCAGTACTTC.

The J gene is TRBJ2-1, the V gene TRBV5-1; D is ambiguous. The CDR3 runs 12 residues. Trimming took 0 bases from V and 14 from J, leaving 12 bases between them. Germline V CDR1 and CDR2: SGHRS, YFSETQ. CDR3 sequence (DNA): TGCGCCAGCAGCTTGGATGGAGTAGGTGAGTTCTTC. Protein sequence: CASSLDGVGEFF.

This clone was counted a single time. The J gene is TRBJ1-1, the V gene TRBV27, with D possibly being TRBD1 (5 bases). The CDR3 covers 13 residues. Per germline, CDR1 MNHEY and CDR2 SMNVEV (reference sequence). V lost 4 bases and J 2 bases, leaving 8 bases between the germline ends. DNA for the CDR3: TGTGCCAGCAGTTGGGGGGGAAACACTGAAGCTTTCTTT. This encodes CASSWGGNTEAFF.

The chain uses TRBV7-8 and TRBJ2-1; 10 bases are shared with TRBD2. From germline, CDR1 is SGHVS and CDR2 FQNEAQ. The CDR3 is 15 residues long. Trimming took 4 bases from V and 4 from J; bases not matched to a gene: 4. This chain's CDR3 is CASSSSGGGYNEQFF. CDR3 DNA: TGTGCCAGCAGCTCAAGCGGGGGGGGGTACAATGAGCAGTTCTTC.

The CDR3 spells CASSNTGAVTNTGELFF. CDR3 DNA: TGTGCCAGCAGTAATACAGGGGCCGTCACGAACACCGGGGAGCTGTTTTTT. The V call is TRBV28, the J call TRBJ2-2; 7 positions match TRBD1. The V segment lost 5 bases and the J segment 0 bases; nucleotides outside the gene matches: 9. Per germline, CDR1 MDHEN and CDR2 SYDVKM. The CDR3 sequence is 17 residues long.

The chain uses TRBV28 and TRBJ1-4, with 7 nucleotides matching TRBD1. The CDR3 runs 12 residues. Germline CDR1 MDHEN, CDR2 SYDVKM. V was clipped by 6 bases and J by 8 bases; unmatched bases: 3. The CDR3 nucleotides are TGTGCCAGCAGGACAGGGTTGGAAAAACTGTTTTTT. Residues: CASRTGLEKLFF.

V usage is TRBV6-1 and J usage is TRBJ1-3; tentative D call: TRBD1 (5 bases). The V and J ends lost 3 bases and 0 bases respectively, with 12 bases between them. There are 16 residues in the CDR3. Germline assignment: CDR1 MNHNS and CDR2 SASEGT. The CDR3 region has the DNA TGTGCCAGCAGTGAGGGGGTCGGGGGCTCTGGAAACACCATATATTTT. Amino acids: CASSEGVGGSGNTIYF.